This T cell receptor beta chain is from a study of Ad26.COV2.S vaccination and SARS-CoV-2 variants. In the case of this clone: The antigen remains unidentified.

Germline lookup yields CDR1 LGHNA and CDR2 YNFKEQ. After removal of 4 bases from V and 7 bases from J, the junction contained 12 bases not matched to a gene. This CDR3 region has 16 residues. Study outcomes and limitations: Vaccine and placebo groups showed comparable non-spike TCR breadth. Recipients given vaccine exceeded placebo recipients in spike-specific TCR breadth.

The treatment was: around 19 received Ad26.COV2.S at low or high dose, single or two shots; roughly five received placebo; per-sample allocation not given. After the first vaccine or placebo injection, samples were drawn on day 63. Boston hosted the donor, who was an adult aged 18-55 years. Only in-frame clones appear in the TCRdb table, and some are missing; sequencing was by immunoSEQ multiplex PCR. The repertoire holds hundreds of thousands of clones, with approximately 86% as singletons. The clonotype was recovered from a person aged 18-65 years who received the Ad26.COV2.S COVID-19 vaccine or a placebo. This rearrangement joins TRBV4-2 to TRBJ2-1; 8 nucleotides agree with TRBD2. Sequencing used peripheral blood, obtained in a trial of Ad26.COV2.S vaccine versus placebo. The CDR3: CASSLGEAGEGNEQFF. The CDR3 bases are TGTGCCAGCAGCCTAGGGGAAGCGGGGGAGGGGAATGAGCAGTTCTTC.